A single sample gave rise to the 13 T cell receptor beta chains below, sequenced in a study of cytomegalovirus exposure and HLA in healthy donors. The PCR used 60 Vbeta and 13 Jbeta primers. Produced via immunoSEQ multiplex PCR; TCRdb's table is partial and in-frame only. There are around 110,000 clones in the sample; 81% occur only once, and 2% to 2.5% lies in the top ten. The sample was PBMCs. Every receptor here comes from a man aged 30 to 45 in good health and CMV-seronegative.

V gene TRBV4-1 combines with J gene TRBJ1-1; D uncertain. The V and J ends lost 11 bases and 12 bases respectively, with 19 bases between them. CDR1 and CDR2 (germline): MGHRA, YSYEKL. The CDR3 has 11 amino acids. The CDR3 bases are TGCGCCCTAATTGGGAGTTGGCAAACTTTCTTT. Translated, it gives CALIGSWQTFF.

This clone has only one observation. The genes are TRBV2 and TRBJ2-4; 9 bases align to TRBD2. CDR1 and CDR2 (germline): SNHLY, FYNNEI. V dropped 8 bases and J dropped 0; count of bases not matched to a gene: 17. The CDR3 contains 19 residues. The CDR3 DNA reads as TGTGCCAGCGGACGGTCAGAGGCGCGGGAGGGCGTAGCCAAAAACATTCAGTACTTC. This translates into CASGRSEAREGVAKNIQYF. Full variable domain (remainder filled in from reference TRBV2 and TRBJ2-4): EPEVTQTPSHQVTQMGQEVILRCVPISNHLYFYWYRQILGQKVEFLVSFYNNEISEKSEIFDDQFSVERPDGSNFTLKIRSTKLEDSAMYFCASGRSEAREGVAKNIQYFGAGTRLSVL.

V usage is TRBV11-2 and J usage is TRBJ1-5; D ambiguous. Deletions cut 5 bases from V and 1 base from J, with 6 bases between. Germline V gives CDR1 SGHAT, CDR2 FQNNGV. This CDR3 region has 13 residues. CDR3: CASSLGSNQPQHF. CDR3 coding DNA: TGTGCCAGCAGCCTTGGCAGCAATCAGCCCCAGCATTTT.

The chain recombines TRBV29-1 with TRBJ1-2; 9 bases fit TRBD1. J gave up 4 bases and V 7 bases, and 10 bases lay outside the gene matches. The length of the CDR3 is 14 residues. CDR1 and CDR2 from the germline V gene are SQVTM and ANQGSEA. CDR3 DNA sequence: TGCAGCGCTGGGGATACGACAGGGGGCTATGGCTACACCTTC. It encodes CSAGDTTGGYGYTF.

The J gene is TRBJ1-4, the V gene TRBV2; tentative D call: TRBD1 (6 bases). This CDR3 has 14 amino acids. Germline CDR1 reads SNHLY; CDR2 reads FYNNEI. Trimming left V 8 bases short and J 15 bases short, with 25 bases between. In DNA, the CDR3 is TGTGCCAGCTTAAAGGGGGTCCCTCCGAGGAAGGTGTTTTTT. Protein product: CASLKGVPPRKVFF.

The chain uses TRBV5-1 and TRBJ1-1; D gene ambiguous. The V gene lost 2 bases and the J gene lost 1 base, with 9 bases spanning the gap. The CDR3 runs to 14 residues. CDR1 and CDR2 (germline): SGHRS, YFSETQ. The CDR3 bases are TGCGCCAGCAGCTTCGGGAACGGGAACACTGAAGCTTTCTTT. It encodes CASSFGNGNTEAFF.

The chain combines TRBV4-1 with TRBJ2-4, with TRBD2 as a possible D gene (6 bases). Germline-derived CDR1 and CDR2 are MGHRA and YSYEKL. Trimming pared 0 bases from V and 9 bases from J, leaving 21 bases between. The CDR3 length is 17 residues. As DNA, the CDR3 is TGCGCCAGCAGCCAAGATGGTGCTAGTATGGGGGGAGGCATTCAGTACTTC. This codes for CASSQDGASMGGGIQYF.

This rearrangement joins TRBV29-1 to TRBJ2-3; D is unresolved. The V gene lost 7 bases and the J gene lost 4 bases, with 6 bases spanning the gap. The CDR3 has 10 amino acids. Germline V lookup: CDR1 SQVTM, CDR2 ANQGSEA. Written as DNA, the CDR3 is TGCAGCGGTCTATCAGATACGCAGTATTTT. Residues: CSGLSDTQYF.

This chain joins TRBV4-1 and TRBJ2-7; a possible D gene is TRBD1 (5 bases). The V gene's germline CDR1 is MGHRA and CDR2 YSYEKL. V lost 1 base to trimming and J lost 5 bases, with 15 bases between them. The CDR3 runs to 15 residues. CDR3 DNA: TGCGCCAGCAGCCAAGCGTCAGGGTACGGCGACGAGCAGTACTTC. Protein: CASSQASGYGDEQYF.

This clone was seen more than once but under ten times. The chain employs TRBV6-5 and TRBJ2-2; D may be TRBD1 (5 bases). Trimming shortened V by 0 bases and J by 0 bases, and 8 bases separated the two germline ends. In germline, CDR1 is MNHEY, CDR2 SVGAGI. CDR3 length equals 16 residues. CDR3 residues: CASSYSTTANTGELFF. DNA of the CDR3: TGTGCCAGCAGTTACTCGACGACAGCGAACACCGGGGAGCTGTTTTTT.

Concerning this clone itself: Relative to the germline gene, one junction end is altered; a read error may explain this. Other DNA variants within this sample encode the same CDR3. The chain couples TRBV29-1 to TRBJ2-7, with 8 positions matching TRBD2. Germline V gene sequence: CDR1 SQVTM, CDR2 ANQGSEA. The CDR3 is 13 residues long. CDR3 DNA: TGCAGCGCGGCGGGGGGACTCACCTACGAACAGTACTTC. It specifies CSAAGGLTYEQYF.

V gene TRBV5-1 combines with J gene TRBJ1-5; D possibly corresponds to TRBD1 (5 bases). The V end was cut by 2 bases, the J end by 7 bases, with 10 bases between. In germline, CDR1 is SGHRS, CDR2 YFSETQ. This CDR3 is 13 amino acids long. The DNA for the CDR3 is TGCGCCAGCAGCTTAAAACAGGCGCAGCCCCAGCATTTT. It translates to CASSLKQAQPQHF. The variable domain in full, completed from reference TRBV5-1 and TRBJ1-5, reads KAGVTQTPRYLIKTRGQQVTLSCSPISGHRSVSWYQQTPGQGLQFLFEYFSETQRNKGNFPGRFSGRQFSNSRSEMNVSTLELGDSALYLCASSLKQAQPQHFGDGTRLSIL.

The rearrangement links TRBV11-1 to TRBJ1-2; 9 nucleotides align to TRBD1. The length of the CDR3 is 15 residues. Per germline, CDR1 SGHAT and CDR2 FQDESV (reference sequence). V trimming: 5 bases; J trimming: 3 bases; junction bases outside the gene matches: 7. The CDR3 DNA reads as TGTGCCAGCAGCAAAACAGGGGGCGCGGACTATGGCTACACCTTC. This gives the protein CASSKTGGADYGYTF.